This is a list of T cell receptor beta chains from one sample in a study of CXCR3-negative and CXCR3-positive naive CD8 T cells. TCRdb re-called the 5' RACE reads; every CDR3 protein appears as one record, without DNA. The sample has about 130,000 distinct CDR3 sequences, and its top ten clones hold 0.4% to 0.45%. The specimen sequenced was naive CXCR3+ CD8+ T cells from blood. These receptor sequences come from a human donor in good health. Some clones in this sample may be carry-over from other donors' samples. CDR3s include the opening cysteine and the closing phenylalanine or tryptophan.

j_call: TRBJ2-7; v_call: TRBV7-7; cdr3_length: 15; cdr3_aa: CASSPGLAGGYEQYF
j_call: TRBJ1-4; v_call: TRBV23-1; cdr3_length: 15; cdr3_aa: CASSQSLQPNEKLFF
j_call: TRBJ2-1; v_call: TRBV28; cdr3_length: 16; cdr3_aa: CASSSTGGGSYNEQFF
j_call: TRBJ2-1; v_call: TRBV20-1; cdr3_length: 14; cdr3_aa: CSARSISAYNEQFF
j_call: TRBJ2-2; v_call: TRBV29-1; cdr3_length: 13; cdr3_aa: CSGLEANTGELFF
j_call: TRBJ2-7; v_call: TRBV20-1; cdr3_length: 13; cdr3_aa: CSAGGDSTYEQYF
j_call: TRBJ2-1; v_call: TRBV3-1; cdr3_length: 17; cdr3_aa: CASSQIRTSGRYNEQFF
j_call: TRBJ1-1; v_call: TRBV29-1; cdr3_length: 15; cdr3_aa: CSVFLVGFANTEAFF
j_call: TRBJ1-1; v_call: TRBV5-4; cdr3_length: 16; cdr3_aa: CASSSDARGSLTEAFF
j_call: TRBJ1-2; v_call: TRBV6-2/TRBV6-3; cdr3_length: 13; cdr3_aa: CASTRPRNYGYTF
j_call: TRBJ2-7; v_call: TRBV29-1; cdr3_length: 12; cdr3_aa: CSAVGDSYEQYF
j_call: TRBJ2-2; v_call: TRBV6-6; cdr3_length: 16; cdr3_aa: CASSYSGTSTAGELFF
j_call: TRBJ1-4; v_call: TRBV25-1; cdr3_length: 16; cdr3_aa: CASSSTRVLGDEKLFF
j_call: TRBJ1-1; v_call: TRBV20-1; cdr3_length: 14; cdr3_aa: CSARDEIMNTEAFF
j_call: TRBJ2-1; v_call: TRBV5-1; cdr3_length: 11; cdr3_aa: CASRSEDEQFF
j_call: TRBJ2-7; v_call: TRBV7-8; cdr3_length: 17; cdr3_aa: CASSLGVVTSGAPEQYF
j_call: TRBJ2-2; v_call: TRBV11-3; cdr3_length: 15; cdr3_aa: CASSSGGRLAGELFF
j_call: TRBJ1-1; v_call: TRBV7-3; cdr3_length: 13; cdr3_aa: CASSLVVNTEAFF
j_call: TRBJ2-7; v_call: TRBV27; cdr3_length: 12; cdr3_aa: CASSNRGYEQYF
j_call: TRBJ2-7; v_call: TRBV20-1; cdr3_length: 12; cdr3_aa: CSATTGEYEQYF
j_call: TRBJ2-7; v_call: TRBV20-1; cdr3_length: 16; cdr3_aa: CSARGLAGAPNYEQYF
j_call: TRBJ1-5; v_call: TRBV7-8; cdr3_length: 17; cdr3_aa: CASSLVPRGPLNQPQHF
j_call: TRBJ1-4; v_call: TRBV7-8; cdr3_length: 14; cdr3_aa: CASSKSQGHEKLFF
j_call: TRBJ2-7; v_call: TRBV4-2; cdr3_length: 15; cdr3_aa: CASSQGIGSSYEQYF
j_call: TRBJ1-4; v_call: TRBV20-1; cdr3_length: 13; cdr3_aa: CSAVPGHGEKLFF
j_call: TRBJ1-4; v_call: TRBV12-3/TRBV12-4; cdr3_length: 12; cdr3_aa: CASTGTREKLFF
j_call: TRBJ2-1; v_call: TRBV5-1; cdr3_length: 15; cdr3_aa: CASSPGAAPYNEQFF
j_call: TRBJ1-5; v_call: TRBV6-7; cdr3_length: 19; cdr3_aa: CASSYTTGTRGDRNQPQHF
j_call: TRBJ1-1; v_call: TRBV5-1; cdr3_length: 13; cdr3_aa: CASSPGQGNEAFF
j_call: TRBJ1-2; v_call: TRBV12-3/TRBV12-4; cdr3_length: 15; cdr3_aa: CASSPGTDGGNGYTF
j_call: TRBJ2-7; v_call: TRBV28; cdr3_length: 13; cdr3_aa: CASRQPTGYEQYF
j_call: TRBJ2-7; v_call: TRBV28; cdr3_length: 17; cdr3_aa: CASSLWTSGSSSYEQYF
j_call: TRBJ2-3; v_call: TRBV24-1; cdr3_length: 15; cdr3_aa: CATSDVGLAARAQYF
j_call: TRBJ2-7; v_call: TRBV5-1; cdr3_length: 13; cdr3_aa: CASSLLEKYEQYF
j_call: TRBJ2-7; v_call: TRBV28; cdr3_length: 14; cdr3_aa: CASSPHRRSNEQFF
j_call: TRBJ2-7; v_call: TRBV5-1; cdr3_length: 14; cdr3_aa: CASSLESGGYEQYF
j_call: TRBJ2-7; v_call: TRBV20-1; cdr3_length: 13; cdr3_aa: CSAPKLDSYEQYF